This passage covers 15 T cell receptor beta chains from one sample sequenced in a study of T cell changes during pregnancy in multiple sclerosis. Sequencing used immunoSEQ multiplex PCR; TCRdb keeps in-frame clones, though not all of them. The repertoire holds about 92,000 clones, with 80% to 95% as singletons. The source was peripheral blood, collected in the first trimester of pregnancy. These receptors were collected from a female donor with multiple sclerosis, enrolled in a pregnancy study.

The chain combines TRBV10-1 with TRBJ2-3; 9 bases fit TRBD2. In germline, CDR1 is WNHNN, CDR2 SYGVQD (reference sequence). V shed 3 bases and J 5 bases; nucleotides not matched to a gene: 12. This CDR3 region has 17 residues. Here the CDR3 reads CASSDGGGARSEDTQYF. CDR3 DNA: TGCGCCAGCAGTGACGGCGGGGGGGCCAGAAGCGAAGATACGCAGTATTTT.

The chain carries TRBV11-3 and TRBJ2-5; D might be TRBD2 (6 bases). Germline loops: CDR1 SGHNT, CDR2 YENEEA. The V and J ends lost 5 bases and 10 bases respectively, with 17 bases between them. This CDR3 spans 13 amino acids. CDR3 in DNA: TGTGCCAGCAGCCCGGACCCCACCGGGGGCCAGTACTTC. Translation: CASSPDPTGGQYF. The whole variable domain, filled in from reference TRBV11-3 and TRBJ2-5, reads EAGVVQSPRYKIIEKKQPVAFWCNPISGHNTLYWYLQNLGQGPELLIRYENEEAVDDSQLPKDRFSAERLKGVDSTLKIQPAELGDSAVYLCASSPDPTGGQYFGPGTRLLVL.

This sequence joins TRBV19 and TRBJ2-3, with 8 bases identical to TRBD1. The CDR3 spans 14 residues. Germline CDR1 reads LNHDA; CDR2 reads SQIVND (reference sequence). V lost 5 bases to trimming and J lost 4 bases; unmatched junction nucleotides: 5. CDR3 sequence: CASSDRGFADTQYF. The CDR3 DNA reads as TGTGCCAGTAGTGACAGGGGTTTCGCAGATACGCAGTATTTT. Supplemented by reference TRBV19 and TRBJ2-3, the full variable domain reads DGGITQSPKYLFRKEGQNVTLSCEQNLNHDAMYWYRQDPGQGLRLIYYSQIVNDFQKGDIAEGYSVSREKKESFPLTVTSAQKNPTAFYLCASSDRGFADTQYFGPGTRLTVL.

The table lists this clone with a count of one. The gene calls are TRBV18 and TRBJ1-4; 9 bases agree with TRBD1. CDR3 length: 13 residues. Germline V gene data show CDR1 as KGHSH and CDR2 as LQKENI. The V segment lost 3 bases and the J segment 7 bases; nucleotides outside the gene matches: 0. As DNA, the CDR3 is TGTGCCAGCTCACCGGACAGGGGTGAAAAACTGTTTTTT. It specifies CASSPDRGEKLFF.

This clone was seen a handful of times. This chain links TRBV7-8 with TRBJ1-6, with D possibly matching TRBD1 (6 bases). The CDR3 has 15 residues. V was shortened by 5 bases and J by 10 bases, with 18 bases between the two germline ends. The germline V gene encodes CDR1 SGHVS and CDR2 FQNEAQ. The CDR3 sequence is CASSPGGGNASPLHF. In DNA, the CDR3 is TGTGCCAGCAGCCCGGGAGGGGGGAACGCATCACCCCTCCACTTT.

The chain has TRBV5-1 and TRBJ1-1; 9 positions match TRBD1. CDR1 and CDR2 from the germline V gene are SGHRS and YFSETQ. The CDR3 totals 13 residues. The trim removed 4 bases at V and 6 bases at J, leaving 4 bases unmatched. CDR3 region: CASSPQGAPEAFF. CDR3 DNA sequence: TGCGCCAGCAGCCCACAGGGGGCCCCTGAAGCTTTCTTT.

V usage is TRBV5-4 and J usage is TRBJ1-4; 7 positions match TRBD1. CDR1 and CDR2 (germline): SGHNT, YYREEE (reference sequence). There are 18 residues in the CDR3. J lost 2 bases, V lost 0 bases, and 10 bases had no gene match. The DNA of the CDR3 is TGTGCCAGCAGCTTGGCCCTGGGACAGTCGACTACTAATGAAAAACTGTTTTTT. Protein: CASSLALGQSTTNEKLFF.

This clone has only one observation. The chain carries TRBV6-6 and TRBJ1-4; D is possibly TRBD1 (5 bases). Germline V lookup: CDR1 MNHNY, CDR2 SVGAGI (reference sequence). V was clipped by 6 bases and J by 0 bases, with 5 bases between them. CDR3 size: 13 residues. Written as DNA, the CDR3 is TGTGCCAGCAGAGGGGCAACTAATGAAAAACTGTTTTTT. Translating gives CASRGATNEKLFF.

V gene TRBV2 combines with J gene TRBJ2-1; 7 nucleotides line up with TRBD1. Trimming took 4 bases from V and 10 from J; bases not matched to a gene: 10. The CDR3 covers 14 residues. Germline V CDR1 and CDR2: SNHLY, FYNNEI. The CDR3 sequence: CASSGTTGWGEQFF. Written as DNA, the CDR3 is TGTGCCAGCAGTGGCACGACAGGGTGGGGGGAGCAGTTCTTC.

This clone was picked up one time. The chain is built from TRBV19 and TRBJ1-6, with 7 bases fitting TRBD1. V was clipped by 4 bases and J by 10 bases; unmatched bases: 10. Looked up from germline, CDR1 is LNHDA and CDR2 is SQIVND (reference sequence). The CDR3 extends over 15 amino acids. The CDR3 nucleotides are TGTGCCAGTAGTAGGATGACAGGGCAGAACTCACCCCTCCACTTT. Amino acid sequence: CASSRMTGQNSPLHF.

This sequence joins TRBV6-1 and TRBJ1-5, with a weak D call TRBD1 (5 bases). The CDR3 consists of 16 residues. V was trimmed by 4 bases and J by 2 bases, leaving 15 bases between them. Germline CDR1 is MNHNS and CDR2 is SASEGT. The CDR3 spells CASSGQGSRGNQPQHF. DNA for the CDR3: TGTGCCAGCAGTGGGCAGGGTTCGAGAGGCAATCAGCCCCAGCATTTT.

The chain links TRBV7-8 to TRBJ1-4; a weak D match, TRBD1 (5 bases). CDR1 SGHVS and CDR2 FQNEAQ come from the germline V gene. V dropped 1 base and J dropped 6 bases, with 6 bases sitting between them. The CDR3 loop spans 13 amino acids. For the CDR3, the DNA is TGTGCCAGCAGCTTAGGCAGGGATGAAAAACTGTTTTTT. The encoded protein is CASSLGRDEKLFF. Full variable domain (missing parts from reference TRBV7-8 and TRBJ1-4): GAGVSQSPRYKVAKRGQDVALRCDPISGHVSLFWYQQALGQGPEFLTYFQNEAQLDKSGLPSDRFFAERPEGSVSTLKIQRTQQEDSAVYLCASSLGRDEKLFFGSGTQLSVL.

DNA of the CDR3: TGTGCCATAGGGGACAGCCTATACGAGCAGTACTTC. Translation: CAIGDSLYEQYF. The chain links TRBV10-3 to TRBJ2-7; 7 bases are shared with TRBD1. With V trimmed by 9 bases and J by 4 bases, 6 bases remained unmatched. The CDR3 has 12 amino acids. The germline CDR1 and CDR2 sequences are ENHRY and SYGVKD.

This chain links TRBV15 with TRBJ2-4; 10 bases agree with TRBD2. The CDR3 loop spans 16 amino acids. CDR1 LNHNV and CDR2 YYDKDF come from the germline V gene (reference sequence). With V trimmed by 0 bases and J by 1 base, 0 bases remained unmatched. The CDR3 DNA reads as TGTGCCACCAGCAGAGATAGCGGGGGGGCCAAAAACATTCAGTACTTC. Residues: CATSRDSGGAKNIQYF.

This rearrangement joins TRBV28 to TRBJ2-1; 8 nucleotides agree with TRBD2. Germline assignment: CDR1 MDHEN and CDR2 SYDVKM. Trimming removed 7 bases from V and 5 bases from J; junction bases left unmatched: 4. This CDR3 spans 13 amino acids. The CDR3 loop is CASINSGDNEQFF. The DNA of the CDR3 is TGTGCCAGCATTAATAGCGGGGACAATGAGCAGTTCTTC.